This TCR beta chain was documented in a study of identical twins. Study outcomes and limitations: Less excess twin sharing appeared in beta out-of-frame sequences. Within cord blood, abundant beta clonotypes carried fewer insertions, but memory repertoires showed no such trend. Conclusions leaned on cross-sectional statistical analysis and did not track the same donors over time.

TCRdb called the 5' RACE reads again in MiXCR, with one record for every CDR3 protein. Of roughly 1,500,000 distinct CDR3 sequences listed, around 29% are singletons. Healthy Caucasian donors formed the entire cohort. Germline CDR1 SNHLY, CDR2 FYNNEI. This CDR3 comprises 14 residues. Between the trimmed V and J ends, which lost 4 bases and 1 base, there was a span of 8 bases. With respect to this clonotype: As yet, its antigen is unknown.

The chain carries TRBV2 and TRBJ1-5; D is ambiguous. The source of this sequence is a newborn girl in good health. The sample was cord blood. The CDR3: CASSVEGSNQPQHF. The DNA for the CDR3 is TGTGCCAGCAGTGTCGAGGGAAGCAATCAGCCCCAGCATTTT.